Following are 9 T cell receptor beta chains from one sample sequenced in a study of T-cell reconstitution after alpha-beta-depleted transplantation in children. A TCRbeta library incorporating unique molecular identifiers was prepared. A single record per CDR3 protein comes from TCRdb applying MiXCR to the PCR reads. The profile shows a few hundred thousand distinct CDR3 sequences, under 20% of them singletons. The source was PBMCs, mostly from graft donor cells, collected 360 days after TCRalphabeta/CD19-depleted stem cell transplant. These receptors all stem from a boy less than two years old who had a stem cell transplant for Wiskott-Aldrich syndrome, so the T cells may come from the graft donor.

The rearrangement uses TRBV20-1 and TRBJ2-7; TRBD2 matches at 9 bases. Losses at the gene ends were 0 bases for V and 5 bases for J; bases not matched to a gene: 11. This CDR3 region has 16 residues. Germline CDR1 DFQATT, CDR2 SNEGSKA (reference sequence). The CDR3 loop is CSARDPFSGRRNEQYF. CDR3 coding DNA: TGCAGTGCTAGAGATCCCTTTAGCGGGAGAAGGAACGAGCAGTACTTC.

This clonotype was detected only once. As DNA, the CDR3 is TGCAGTGCTCCCGGGGCTAGCGGAAGAAACATTCAGTACTTC. Translation gives CSAPGASGRNIQYF. The chain combines TRBV20-1 with TRBJ2-4, with 7 nucleotides matching TRBD2. Germline assignment: CDR1 DFQATT and CDR2 SNEGSKA (reference sequence). The trim removed 5 bases at V and 6 bases at J, leaving 10 bases unmatched. The CDR3 runs 14 residues.

This rearrangement joins TRBV15 to TRBJ2-7; D is perhaps TRBD1 (5 bases). Germline-derived CDR1 and CDR2 are LNHNV and YYDKDF (reference sequence). V lost 2 bases and J lost 3, with 8 bases in between. This CDR3 comprises 13 residues. The CDR3 loop reads CATSRSQGYEQYF. In DNA form, the CDR3 reads TGTGCCACCAGCAGATCTCAGGGCTACGAGCAGTACTTC.

This clonotype was seen a few times. The rearrangement uses TRBV28 and TRBJ2-5; a weak D match, TRBD1 (5 bases). The germline CDR1 and CDR2 sequences are MDHEN and SYDVKM. With 3 bases removed from V and 6 bases from J, the gap between germline ends came to 14 bases. CDR3 size: 14 residues. The DNA of the CDR3 is TGTGCCAGCAGTTTTGCAGGGCGTTGGAAGACCCAGTACTTC. It specifies CASSFAGRWKTQYF.

In this sample, this clonotype turned up many times. The V and J genes are TRBV4-3 and TRBJ2-1; D gene uncertain. The CDR3 contains 13 residues. CDR1 is LGHNA, CDR2 YSLEER, per germline. Trimming pared 2 bases from V and 3 bases from J, leaving 5 bases between. The CDR3 DNA sequence: TGCGCCAGCAGCCAAACCTACTACAATGAGCAGTTCTTC. Residues: CASSQTYYNEQFF.

In its sample, this clonotype was seen many times. The chain joins TRBV15 to TRBJ2-3; D is tentatively TRBD1 or TRBD2 (5 bases each). Between the trimmed V and J ends, which lost 2 bases and 1 base, there was a span of 13 bases. This CDR3 comprises 16 residues. Germline CDR1 and CDR2: LNHNV and YYDKDF (reference sequence). The DNA for the CDR3 is TGTGCCACCAGCAGACGAATGGGACCAGGCACAGATACGCAGTATTTT. Translating it yields CATSRRMGPGTDTQYF. The whole variable domain, filled in from reference TRBV15 and TRBJ2-3, reads DAMVIQNPRYQVTQFGKPVTLSCSQTLNHNVMYWYQQKSSQAPKLLFHYYDKDFNNEADTPDNFQSRRPNTSFCFLDIRSPGLGDTAMYLCATSRRMGPGTDTQYFGPGTRLTVL.

In this sample, this clonotype turned up many times. The chain carries TRBV3-1 and TRBJ2-1; tentative D call: TRBD1 (6 bases). The ends were cut back, 1 base at V and 4 bases at J, with 11 bases in the middle. The germline gives CDR1 LGHDT, CDR2 YNNKEL (reference sequence). The CDR3 sequence is 15 residues long. CDR3 nucleotides: TGTGCCAGCAGCCAAGGCAGGGGACCTTACAATGAGCAGTTCTTC. This encodes CASSQGRGPYNEQFF.

This chain links TRBV3-1 with TRBJ2-4; D perhaps matches TRBD1 (5 bases). The CDR3 contains 13 residues. V dropped 5 bases and J dropped 15 bases, with 20 bases sitting between them. Germline lookup yields CDR1 LGHDT and CDR2 YNNKEL (reference sequence). DNA of the CDR3: TGTGCCAGCAGCAGAACACAAGCAGGGTACGCGTACTTC. It is translated as CASSRTQAGYAYF.

This clonotype was detected ten times or more. The chain combines TRBV20-1 with TRBJ2-1, with 8 bases aligning to TRBD2. Germline trimming cut 0 bases from V and 2 bases from J; bases unmatched to any gene: 6. The CDR3 has 16 amino acids. CDR1 is DFQATT, CDR2 SNEGSKA, per germline (reference sequence). The CDR3 spells CSARESGGPPYNEQFF. Here the CDR3 DNA reads TGCAGTGCTAGAGAGAGCGGGGGTCCCCCCTACAATGAGCAGTTCTTC.